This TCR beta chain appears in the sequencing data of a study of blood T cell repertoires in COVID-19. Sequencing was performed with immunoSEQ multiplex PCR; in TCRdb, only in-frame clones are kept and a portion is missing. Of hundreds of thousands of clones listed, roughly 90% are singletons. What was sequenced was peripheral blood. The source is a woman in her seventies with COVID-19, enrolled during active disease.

CDR3 bases: TGTGCCAGCAGCCTAACGGGACTAGCGGGCTACGAGCAGTACTTC. Amino acid sequence: CASSLTGLAGYEQYF. The chain uses TRBV7-2 and TRBJ2-7, with 12 bases identical to TRBD2. The germline CDR1 and CDR2 sequences are SGHTA and FQGNSA. The CDR3 is made up of 15 amino acids. Losses at the gene ends were 5 bases for V and 3 bases for J; bases not matched to a gene: 5.